Listed below are T cell receptor beta chains from one sample, sequenced in a study of T cell responses to AZD1222 COVID-19 vaccine. Clones were sequenced by immunoSEQ multiplex PCR, and TCRdb holds only the in-frame ones, with some missing. The sample includes roughly 150,000 clones, approximately 88% seen only once; the top ten take around 2%. The material sequenced was peripheral blood, taken on day 0 of AZD1222 vaccination. These TCRs come from an adult in good health. Both conserved end residues are part of each CDR3. The D gene is left open where the match is weak. A clone size is listed for some rows: how often the clone was seen (once, few, many), or a class if it is expanded.

>14|TRBJ2-1|TRBV5-1|TRBD2|-
CASSPGAGAAEQFF
TGCGCCAGCAGCCCGGGCGCGGGAGCGGCTGAGCAGTTCTTC
>11|TRBJ2-3|TRBV6-5|-|-
CASSPTDTQYF
TGTGCCAGCAGTCCTACAGATACGCAGTATTTT
>18|TRBJ2-2|TRBV27|-|-
CASSLYRDRAGNTGELFF
TGTGCCAGCAGTTTATACAGGGATCGGGCAGGGAACACCGGGGAGCTGTTTTTT
>14|TRBJ2-7|TRBV6-5|TRBD1|once
CASSYRGRDHEQYF
TGTGCCAGCAGTTACAGGGGGCGCGACCACGAGCAGTACTTC
>16|TRBJ2-7|TRBV9|TRBD2|-
CASSEGTSGTYYEQYF
TGTGCCAGCAGCGAGGGGACTAGCGGGACCTACTACGAGCAGTACTTC
>16|TRBJ2-1|TRBV5-1|-|-
CASSLDVASSYNEQFF
TGCGCCAGCAGCTTGGACGTTGCCAGCTCCTACAATGAGCAGTTCTTC
>13|TRBJ2-1|TRBV6-1|TRBD1|few
CASSETGFNEQFF
TGTGCCAGCAGTGAGACAGGGTTCAATGAGCAGTTCTTC
>13|TRBJ1-1|TRBV12-3/TRBV12-4|-|few
CASSPRQEHEAFF
TGTGCCAGCAGCCCCCGACAGGAGCATGAAGCTTTCTTT
>14|TRBJ2-7|TRBV28|TRBD2|-
CASSGLGSSYEQYF
TGTGCCAGCAGCGGACTAGGAAGCTCCTACGAGCAGTACTTC
>15|TRBJ1-5|TRBV6-4|-|-
CASSDEERENQPQHF
TGTGCCAGCAGTGACGAGGAGAGAGAAAATCAGCCCCAGCATTTT
>16|TRBJ2-7|TRBV10-3|TRBD1|-
CAISDATGTGGYEQYF
TGTGCCATCAGTGACGCTACCGGGACAGGGGGCTACGAGCAGTACTTC
>13|TRBJ2-7|TRBV16|TRBD1|many
CASSWDRGNEQYF
TGTGCCAGCAGCTGGGACAGGGGGAACGAGCAGTACTTC
>17|TRBJ2-7|TRBV5-3|-|-
CARSIAGSTKIFYEQYF
TGTGCCAGAAGCATAGCCGGGTCGACGAAAATCTTCTACGAGCAGTACTTC
>15|TRBJ1-5|TRBV28|-|-
CASSSRVSGNQPQHF
TGTGCCAGCAGTAGCAGGGTTTCGGGCAATCAGCCCCAGCATTTT
>13|TRBJ1-6|TRBV6-4|-|-
CASSETDNSPLHF
TGTGCCAGCAGTGAAACGGATAATTCACCCCTCCACTTT
>14|TRBJ1-5|TRBV6-5|-|-
CASKPDLAQLAQHF
TGTGCCAGCAAACCCGACCTAGCCCAATTAGCCCAGCATTTT
>15|TRBJ1-2|TRBV5-1|TRBD1|-
CASSSGQGDLYGYTF
TGCGCCAGCAGCTCGGGACAGGGGGACCTCTATGGCTACACCTTC
>13|TRBJ1-6|TRBV25-1|-|-
CASSEAGDSPLHF
TGTGCCAGCAGTGAGGCAGGGGACTCACCCCTCCACTTT
>13|TRBJ1-1|TRBV12-3/TRBV12-4|-|-
CASSPPKNTEAFF
TGTGCCAGCAGTCCCCCCAAGAACACTGAAGCTTTCTTT
>17|TRBJ2-2|TRBV4-2|-|-
CASSQDEEGGLTGELFF
TGTGCCAGCAGCCAAGATGAGGAGGGAGGTCTCACCGGGGAGCTGTTTTTT
>13|TRBJ2-7|TRBV27|-|-
CASGSTGTYEQYF
TGTGCCAGTGGCTCGACGGGCACCTACGAGCAGTACTTC
>12|TRBJ1-4|TRBV6-6|-|-
CATRVGGEKLFF
TGTGCCACCAGAGTTGGGGGTGAAAAACTGTTTTTT
>14|TRBJ1-2|TRBV9|-|-
CASSVGPDWVGYTF
TGTGCCAGCAGCGTAGGGCCGGACTGGGTAGGCTACACCTTC
>16|TRBJ1-5|TRBV28|TRBD1|-
CASSQRTGATKQPQHF
TGTGCCAGCAGTCAACGGACAGGGGCGACTAAGCAGCCCCAGCATTTT
>18|TRBJ2-2|TRBV28|-|-
CASSFGTGGTVNTGELFF
TGTGCCAGCAGTTTCGGCACCGGAGGAACGGTTAACACCGGGGAGCTGTTTTTT
>13|TRBJ2-1|TRBV29-1|-|few
CSVDLRAYNEQFF
TGCAGCGTTGATCTGCGGGCCTACAATGAGCAGTTCTTC
>12|TRBJ2-7|TRBV13|-|-
CASSPRGGEQYF
TGTGCCAGCAGTCCCCGGGGAGGCGAGCAGTACTTC
>14|TRBJ1-2|TRBV5-6|-|once
CASSLGPGDYGYTF
TGTGCCAGCAGCTTGGGACCGGGTGACTATGGCTACACCTTC
>14|TRBJ1-2|TRBV5-8|-|-
CASSQDWVDHGYTF
TGTGCCAGCAGCCAAGATTGGGTGGACCATGGCTACACCTTC
>11|TRBJ2-1|TRBV11-1|-|-
CASSAAGTEFF
TGTGCCAGCAGCGCTGCCGGGACTGAGTTCTTC
>13|TRBJ1-1|TRBV6-2/TRBV6-3|-|-
CASSYVTAAEAFF
TGTGCCAGCAGTTACGTGACTGCTGCTGAAGCTTTCTTT
>13|TRBJ1-2|TRBV28|-|-
CASSLEGSYGYTF
TGTGCCAGCAGTTTAGAGGGGAGCTATGGCTACACCTTC
>15|TRBJ1-2|TRBV4-2|-|-
CASSPTLGNLNGYTF
TGTGCCAGCAGCCCGACGTTGGGGAACCTCAATGGCTACACCTTC
>14|TRBJ1-1|TRBV19|-|-
CASSIGGGYTEAFF
TGTGCCAGTAGTATAGGTGGGGGATACACTGAAGCTTTCTTT
>14|TRBJ1-3|TRBV29-1|-|-
CSIKKTSSGNTIYF
TGCAGCATAAAAAAAACTAGCTCTGGAAACACCATATATTTT
>14|TRBJ2-7|TRBV2|-|few
CASSVGPPSYEQYF
TGTGCCAGCAGTGTTGGGCCTCCTTCTTACGAGCAGTACTTC
>14|TRBJ2-2|TRBV6-5|-|-
CAAGGGANTGELFF
TGTGCCGCAGGAGGGGGGGCCAACACCGGGGAGCTGTTTTTT
>13|TRBJ2-7|TRBV6-2/TRBV6-3|-|-
CASSYTSSYEQYF
TGTGCCAGCAGTTACACCAGCTCCTACGAGCAGTACTTC
>18|TRBJ2-7|TRBV5-1|-|-
CASSLGLGLRPGAYEQYF
TGCGCCAGCAGCTTGGGTTTAGGACTACGACCCGGCGCCTACGAGCAGTACTTC
>13|TRBJ1-2|TRBV27|-|-
CASSLLGTYGYTF
TGTGCCAGCAGTTTACTTGGCACCTATGGCTACACCTTC
>15|TRBJ2-7|TRBV7-3|TRBD1|-
CASSSRTGVGYEQYF
TGTGCCAGCAGCTCCCGGACAGGGGTAGGGTACGAGCAGTACTTC
>11|TRBJ1-4|TRBV7-9|-|-
CASSYLEELFF
TGTGCCAGCAGCTACCTTGAGGAACTGTTTTTT
>12|TRBJ1-1|TRBV6-5|-|-
CASSYRTAEAFF
TGTGCCAGCAGTTATAGGACAGCCGAAGCTTTCTTT
>14|TRBJ1-1|TRBV28|TRBD1|-
CASSLPGGKTEAFF
TGTGCCAGCAGTTTGCCAGGGGGAAAAACTGAAGCTTTCTTT
>15|TRBJ2-7|TRBV18|TRBD1|-
CASSPRQGAIDEQYF
TGTGCCAGCTCACCACGGCAGGGGGCGATCGACGAGCAGTACTTC